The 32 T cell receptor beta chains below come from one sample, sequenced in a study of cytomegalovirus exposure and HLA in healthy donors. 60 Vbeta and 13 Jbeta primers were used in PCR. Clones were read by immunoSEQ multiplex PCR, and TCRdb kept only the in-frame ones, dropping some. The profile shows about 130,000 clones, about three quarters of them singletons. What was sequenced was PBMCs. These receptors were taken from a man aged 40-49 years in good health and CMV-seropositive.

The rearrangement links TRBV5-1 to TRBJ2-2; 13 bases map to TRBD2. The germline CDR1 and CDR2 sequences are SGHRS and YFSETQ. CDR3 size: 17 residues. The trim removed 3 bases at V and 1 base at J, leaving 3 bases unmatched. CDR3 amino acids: CASSSGTSGVNTGELFF. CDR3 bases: TGCGCCAGCAGCTCAGGGACTAGCGGGGTGAACACCGGGGAGCTGTTTTTT. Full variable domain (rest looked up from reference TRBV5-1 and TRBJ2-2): KAGVTQTPRYLIKTRGQQVTLSCSPISGHRSVSWYQQTPGQGLQFLFEYFSETQRNKGNFPGRFSGRQFSNSRSEMNVSTLELGDSALYLCASSSGTSGVNTGELFFGEGSRLTVL.

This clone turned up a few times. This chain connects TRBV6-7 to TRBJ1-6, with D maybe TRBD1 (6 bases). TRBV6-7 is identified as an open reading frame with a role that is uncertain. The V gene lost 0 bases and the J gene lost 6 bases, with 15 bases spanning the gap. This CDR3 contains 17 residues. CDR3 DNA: TGTGCCAGCAGTTACTCCCAGGGGTATCGGCTTAATTCACCCCTCCACTTT. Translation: CASSYSQGYRLNSPLHF.

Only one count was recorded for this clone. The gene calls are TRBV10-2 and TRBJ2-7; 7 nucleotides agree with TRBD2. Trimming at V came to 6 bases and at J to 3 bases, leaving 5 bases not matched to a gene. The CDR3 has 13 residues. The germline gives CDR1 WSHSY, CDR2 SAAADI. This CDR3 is CASRTGTIYEQYF. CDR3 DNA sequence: TGCGCCAGCAGAACCGGGACTATCTACGAGCAGTACTTC.

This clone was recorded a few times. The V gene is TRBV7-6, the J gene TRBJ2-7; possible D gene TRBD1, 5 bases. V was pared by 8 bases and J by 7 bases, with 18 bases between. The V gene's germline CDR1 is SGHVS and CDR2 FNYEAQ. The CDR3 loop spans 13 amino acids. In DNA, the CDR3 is TGTGCCAGCGGCGGCAGGGTAGGTGGGGAGCAGTACTTC. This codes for CASGGRVGGEQYF.

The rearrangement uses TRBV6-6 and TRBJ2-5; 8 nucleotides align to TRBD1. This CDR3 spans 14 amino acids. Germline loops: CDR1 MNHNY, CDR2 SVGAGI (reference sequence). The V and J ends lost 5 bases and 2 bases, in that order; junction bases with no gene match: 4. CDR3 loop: CASSRTGRQETQYF. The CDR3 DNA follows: TGTGCCAGCAGTAGGACAGGGCGTCAAGAGACCCAGTACTTC.

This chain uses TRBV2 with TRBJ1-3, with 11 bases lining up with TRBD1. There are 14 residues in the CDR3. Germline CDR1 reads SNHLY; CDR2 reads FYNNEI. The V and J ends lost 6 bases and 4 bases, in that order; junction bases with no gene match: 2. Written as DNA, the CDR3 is TGTGCCAGCAGCCGGGACAGGGGGGGAAACACCATATATTTT. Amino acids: CASSRDRGGNTIYF.

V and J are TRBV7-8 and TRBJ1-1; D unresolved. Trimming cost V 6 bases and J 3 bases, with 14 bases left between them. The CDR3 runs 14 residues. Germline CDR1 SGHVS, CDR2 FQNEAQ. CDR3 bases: TGTGCCAGCAGACCCCCCCCCGGGGACACTGAAGCTTTCTTT. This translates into CASRPPPGDTEAFF.

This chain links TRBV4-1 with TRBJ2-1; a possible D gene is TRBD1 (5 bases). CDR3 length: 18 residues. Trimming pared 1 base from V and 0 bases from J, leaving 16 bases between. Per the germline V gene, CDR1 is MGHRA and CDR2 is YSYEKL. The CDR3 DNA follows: TGCGCCAGCAGCCAAGTAGACCTAGGGGTGAGCTCCTACAATGAGCAGTTCTTC. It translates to CASSQVDLGVSSYNEQFF.

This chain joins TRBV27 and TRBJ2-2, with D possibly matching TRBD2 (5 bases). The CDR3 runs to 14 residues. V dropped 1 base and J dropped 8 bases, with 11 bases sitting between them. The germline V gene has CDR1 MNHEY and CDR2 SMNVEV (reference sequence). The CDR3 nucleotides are TGTGCCAGCAGTTTATTAGCCGGGGAGGGGGAGCTGTTTTTT. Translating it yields CASSLLAGEGELFF.

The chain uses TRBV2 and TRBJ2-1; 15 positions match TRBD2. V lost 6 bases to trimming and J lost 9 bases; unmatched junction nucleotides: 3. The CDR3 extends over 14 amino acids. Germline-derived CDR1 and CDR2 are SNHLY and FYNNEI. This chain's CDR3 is CASRAGLAGGEQFF. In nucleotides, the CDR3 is TGTGCCAGCAGGGCGGGACTAGCGGGAGGTGAGCAGTTCTTC.

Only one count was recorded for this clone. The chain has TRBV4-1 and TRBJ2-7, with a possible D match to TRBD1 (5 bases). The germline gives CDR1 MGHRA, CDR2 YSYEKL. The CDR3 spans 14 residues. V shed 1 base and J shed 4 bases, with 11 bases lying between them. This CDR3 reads CASSQVGVRYEQYF. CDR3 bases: TGCGCCAGCAGCCAAGTAGGGGTCAGGTACGAGCAGTACTTC.

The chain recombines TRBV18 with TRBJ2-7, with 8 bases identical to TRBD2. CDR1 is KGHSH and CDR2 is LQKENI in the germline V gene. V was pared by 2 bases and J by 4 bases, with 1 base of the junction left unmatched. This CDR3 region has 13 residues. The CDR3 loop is CASSPGTSYEQYF. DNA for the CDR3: TGTGCCAGCTCACCAGGGACTAGTTACGAGCAGTACTTC.

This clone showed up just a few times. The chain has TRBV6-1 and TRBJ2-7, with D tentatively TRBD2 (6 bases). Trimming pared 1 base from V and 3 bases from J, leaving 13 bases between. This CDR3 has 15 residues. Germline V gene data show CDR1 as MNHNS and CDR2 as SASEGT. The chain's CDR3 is CASSEVYGGRYEQYF. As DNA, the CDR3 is TGTGCCAGCAGTGAAGTTTACGGGGGTCGCTACGAGCAGTACTTC.

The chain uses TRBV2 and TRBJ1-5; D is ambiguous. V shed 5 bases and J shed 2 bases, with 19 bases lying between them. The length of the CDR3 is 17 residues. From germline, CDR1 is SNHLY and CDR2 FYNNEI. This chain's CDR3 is CASSQEANLRGNQPQHF. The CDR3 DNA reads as TGTGCCAGCAGTCAGGAGGCAAACCTTCGAGGCAATCAGCCCCAGCATTTT. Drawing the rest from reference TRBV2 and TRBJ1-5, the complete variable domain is EPEVTQTPSHQVTQMGQEVILRCVPISNHLYFYWYRQILGQKVEFLVSFYNNEISEKSEIFDDQFSVERPDGSNFTLKIRSTKLEDSAMYFCASSQEANLRGNQPQHFGDGTRLSIL.

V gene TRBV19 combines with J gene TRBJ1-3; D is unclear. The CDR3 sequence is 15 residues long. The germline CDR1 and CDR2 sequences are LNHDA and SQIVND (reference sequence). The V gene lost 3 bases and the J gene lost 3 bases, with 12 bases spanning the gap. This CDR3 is CASSMSPERGNTIYF. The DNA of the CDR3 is TGTGCCAGTAGTATGTCCCCCGAGCGTGGAAACACCATATATTTT. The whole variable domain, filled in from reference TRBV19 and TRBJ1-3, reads DGGITQSPKYLFRKEGQNVTLSCEQNLNHDAMYWYRQDPGQGLRLIYYSQIVNDFQKGDIAEGYSVSREKKESFPLTVTSAQKNPTAFYLCASSMSPERGNTIYFGEGSWLTVV.

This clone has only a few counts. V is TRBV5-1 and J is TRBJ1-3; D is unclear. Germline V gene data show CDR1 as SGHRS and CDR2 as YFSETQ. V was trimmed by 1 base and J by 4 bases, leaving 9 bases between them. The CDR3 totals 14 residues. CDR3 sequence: CASSLFGKGNTIYF. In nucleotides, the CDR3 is TGCGCCAGCAGCTTGTTCGGGAAAGGAAACACCATATATTTT. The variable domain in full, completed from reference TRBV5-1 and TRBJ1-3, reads KAGVTQTPRYLIKTRGQQVTLSCSPISGHRSVSWYQQTPGQGLQFLFEYFSETQRNKGNFPGRFSGRQFSNSRSEMNVSTLELGDSALYLCASSLFGKGNTIYFGEGSWLTVV.

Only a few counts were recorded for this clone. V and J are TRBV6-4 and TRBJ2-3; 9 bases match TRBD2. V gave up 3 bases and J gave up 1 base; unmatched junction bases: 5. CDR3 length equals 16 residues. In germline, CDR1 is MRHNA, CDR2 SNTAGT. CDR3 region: CASSEALAGGTDTQYF. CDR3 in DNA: TGTGCCAGCAGTGAAGCCTTAGCGGGGGGCACAGATACGCAGTATTTT.

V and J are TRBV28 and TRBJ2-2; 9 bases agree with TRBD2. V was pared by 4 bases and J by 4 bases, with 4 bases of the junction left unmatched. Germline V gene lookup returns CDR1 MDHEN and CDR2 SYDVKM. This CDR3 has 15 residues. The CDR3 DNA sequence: TGTGCCAGCAGTTCCCATAGCGGGAGCACCGGGGAGCTGTTTTTT. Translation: CASSSHSGSTGELFF. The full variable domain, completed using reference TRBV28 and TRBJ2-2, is DVKVTQSSRYLVKRTGEKVFLECVQDMDHENMFWYRQDPGLGLRLIYFSYDVKMKEKGDIPEGYSVSREKKERFSLILESASTNQTSMYLCASSSHSGSTGELFFGEGSRLTVL.

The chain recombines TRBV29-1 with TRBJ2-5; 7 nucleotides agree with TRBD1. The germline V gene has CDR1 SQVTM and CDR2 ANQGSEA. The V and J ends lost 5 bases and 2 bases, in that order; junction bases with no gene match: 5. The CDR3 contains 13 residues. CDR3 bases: TGCAGCGTTCTGACAGGGTGGCAAGAGACCCAGTACTTC. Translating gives CSVLTGWQETQYF. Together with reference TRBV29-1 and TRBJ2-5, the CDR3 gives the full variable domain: SAVISQKPSRDICQRGTSLTIQCQVDSQVTMMFWYRQQPGQSLTLIATANQGSEATYESGFVIDKFPISRPNLTFSTLTVSNMSPEDSSIYLCSVLTGWQETQYFGPGTRLLVL.

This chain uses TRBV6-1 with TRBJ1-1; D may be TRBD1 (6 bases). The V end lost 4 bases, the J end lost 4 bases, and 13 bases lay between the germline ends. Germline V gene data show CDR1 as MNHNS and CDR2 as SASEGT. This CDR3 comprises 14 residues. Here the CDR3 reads CASSVQGGVTEAFF. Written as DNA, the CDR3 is TGTGCCAGCAGTGTACAGGGTGGGGTCACTGAAGCTTTCTTT.

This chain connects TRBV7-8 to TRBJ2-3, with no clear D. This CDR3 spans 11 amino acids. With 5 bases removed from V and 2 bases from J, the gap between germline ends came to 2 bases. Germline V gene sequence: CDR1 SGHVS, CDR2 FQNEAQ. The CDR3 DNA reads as TGTGCCAGCAGCCTCACAGATACGCAGTATTTT. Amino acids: CASSLTDTQYF.

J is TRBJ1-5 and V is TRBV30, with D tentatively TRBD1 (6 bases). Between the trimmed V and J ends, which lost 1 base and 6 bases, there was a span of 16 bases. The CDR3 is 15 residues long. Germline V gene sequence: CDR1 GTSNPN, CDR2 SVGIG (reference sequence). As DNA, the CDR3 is TGTGCCTGGAGTGCGGGGGGCCAGGGGACTCAGCCCCAGCATTTT. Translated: CAWSAGGQGTQPQHF.

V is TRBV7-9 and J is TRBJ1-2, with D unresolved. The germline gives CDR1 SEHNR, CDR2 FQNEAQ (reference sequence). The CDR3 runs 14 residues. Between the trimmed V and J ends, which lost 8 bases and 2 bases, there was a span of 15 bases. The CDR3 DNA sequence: TGTGCCAGCGCGGGAGGTGAGGGCAACTATGGCTACACCTTC. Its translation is CASAGGEGNYGYTF.

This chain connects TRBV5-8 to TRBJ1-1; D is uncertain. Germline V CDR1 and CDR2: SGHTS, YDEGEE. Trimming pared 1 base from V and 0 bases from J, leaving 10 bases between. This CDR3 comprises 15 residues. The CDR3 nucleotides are TGTGCCAGCAGCTTGACTGTCTCCTTGAACACTGAAGCTTTCTTT. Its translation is CASSLTVSLNTEAFF. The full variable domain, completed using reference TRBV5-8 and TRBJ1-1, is EAGVTQSPTHLIKTRGQQATLRCSPISGHTSVYWYQQALGLGLQFLLWYDEGEERNRGNFPPRFSGRQFPNYSSELNVNALELEDSALYLCASSLTVSLNTEAFFGQGTRLTVV.

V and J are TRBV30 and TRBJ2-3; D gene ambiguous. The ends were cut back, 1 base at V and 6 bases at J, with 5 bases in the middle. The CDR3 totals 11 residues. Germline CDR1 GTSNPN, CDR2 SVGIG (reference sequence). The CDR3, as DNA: TGTGCCTGGAGTGCCCCTGATACGCAGTATTTT. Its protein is CAWSAPDTQYF.

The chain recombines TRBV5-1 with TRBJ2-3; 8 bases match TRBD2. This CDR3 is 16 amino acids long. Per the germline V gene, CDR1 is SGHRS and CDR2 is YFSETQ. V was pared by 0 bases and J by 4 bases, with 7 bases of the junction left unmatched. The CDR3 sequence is CASSLENSGVADTQYF. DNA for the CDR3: TGCGCCAGCAGCTTGGAGAATAGCGGGGTGGCAGATACGCAGTATTTT. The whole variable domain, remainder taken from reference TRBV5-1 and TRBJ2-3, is KAGVTQTPRYLIKTRGQQVTLSCSPISGHRSVSWYQQTPGQGLQFLFEYFSETQRNKGNFPGRFSGRQFSNSRSEMNVSTLELGDSALYLCASSLENSGVADTQYFGPGTRLTVL.

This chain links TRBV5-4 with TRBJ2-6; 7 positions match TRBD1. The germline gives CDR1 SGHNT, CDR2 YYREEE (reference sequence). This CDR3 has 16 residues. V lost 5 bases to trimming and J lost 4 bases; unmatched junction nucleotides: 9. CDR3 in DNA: TGTGCCAGCAGATTTTACAGGGGCGGGGGGGCCAACGTCCTGACTTTC. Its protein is CASRFYRGGGANVLTF.

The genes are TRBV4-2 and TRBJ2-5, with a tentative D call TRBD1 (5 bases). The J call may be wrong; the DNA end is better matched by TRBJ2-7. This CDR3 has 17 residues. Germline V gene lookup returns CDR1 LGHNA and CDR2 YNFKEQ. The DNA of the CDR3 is TGTGCCAGCAGCCAAGATGTTGGCCAGGGTTTATCCTACGAGCAGTACTTC. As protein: CASSQDVGQGLSYEQYF.

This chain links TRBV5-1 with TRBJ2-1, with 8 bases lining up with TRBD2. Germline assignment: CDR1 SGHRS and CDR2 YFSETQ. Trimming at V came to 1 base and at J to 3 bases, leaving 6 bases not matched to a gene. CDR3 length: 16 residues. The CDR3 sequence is CASSLSGGRSYNEQFF. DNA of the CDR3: TGCGCCAGCAGCTTGTCAGGCGGGAGGAGCTACAATGAGCAGTTCTTC.

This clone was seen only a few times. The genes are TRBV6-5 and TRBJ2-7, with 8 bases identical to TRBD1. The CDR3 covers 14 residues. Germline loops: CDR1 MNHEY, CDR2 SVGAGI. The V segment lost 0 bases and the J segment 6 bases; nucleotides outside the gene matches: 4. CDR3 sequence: CASSYSGQASEQYF. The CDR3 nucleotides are TGTGCCAGCAGTTACTCGGGACAGGCCTCCGAGCAGTACTTC.

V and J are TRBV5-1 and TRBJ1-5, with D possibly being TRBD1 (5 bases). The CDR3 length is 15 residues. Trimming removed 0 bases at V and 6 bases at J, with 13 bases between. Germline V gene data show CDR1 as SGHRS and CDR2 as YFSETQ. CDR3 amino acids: CASSLAGTRGQPQHF. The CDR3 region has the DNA TGCGCCAGCAGCTTGGCCGGGACTCGGGGTCAGCCCCAGCATTTT.

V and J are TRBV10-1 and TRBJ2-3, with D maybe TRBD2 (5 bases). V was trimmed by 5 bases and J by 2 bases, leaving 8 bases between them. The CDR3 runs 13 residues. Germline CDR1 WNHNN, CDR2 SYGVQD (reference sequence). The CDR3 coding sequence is TGCGCCAGCAGTCACGGGGACACAGATACGCAGTATTTT. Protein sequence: CASSHGDTDTQYF.